This entry lists 5 T cell receptor beta chains sequenced from one sample in a study of blood T cell repertoires in COVID-19. Data came from immunoSEQ multiplex PCR; TCRdb stores just in-frame clones and leaves some out. The sample yields approximately 39,000 clones, about nine tenths seen once. The sequenced material came from peripheral blood. All receptors derive from a man aged 50-60 years with active or convalescent COVID-19.

The chain combines TRBV12-3 or TRBV12-4 with TRBJ2-1; D may be TRBD1 (5 bases). V was pared by 8 bases and J by 6 bases, with 8 bases between. The CDR3 loop spans 11 amino acids. CDR3 in amino acids: CASSRVNEQFF. CDR3 DNA sequence: TGTGCCAGCTCCAGGGTCAATGAGCAGTTCTTC.

The chain joins TRBV5-1 to TRBJ2-2, with 13 bases aligning to TRBD2. Trimming cost V 4 bases and J 0 bases; bases outside gene matches: 6. Germline assignment: CDR1 SGHRS and CDR2 YFSETQ. This CDR3 comprises 18 residues. DNA of the CDR3: TGCGCCAGCAGCCCTACACTAGCGGGAGGGCCGAACACCGGGGAGCTGTTTTTT. Translated, it gives CASSPTLAGGPNTGELFF.

The chain employs TRBV21-1 and TRBJ1-3; the DNA was not compared with TRBD1, the D call given in the table. TRBV21-1 is a pseudogene segment. The length of the CDR3 is 19 residues. In nucleotides, the CDR3 is TGTGCCAGCGCCGGGGAGGACAGGGCGAGTCCCTTCACTGGAAACACCATATATTTT. Translation gives CASAGEDRASPFTGNTIYF.

As DNA, the CDR3 is TGTGCCAGCAGCGTACACTCCTACAATGAGCAGTTCTTC. Translation: CASSVHSYNEQFF. This chain links TRBV9 with TRBJ2-1; D is undetermined. The CDR3 runs to 13 residues. The germline V and J ends were trimmed by 1 base and 0 bases, with 2 bases remaining between them. The germline gives CDR1 SGDLS, CDR2 YYNGEE.

This rearrangement joins TRBV28 to TRBJ2-7; the match to TRBD2 covers 7 bases. There are 13 residues in the CDR3. Unmatched junction bases numbered 4, after V lost 5 bases and J lost 3 bases. The germline V gene encodes CDR1 MDHEN and CDR2 SYDVKM. As DNA, the CDR3 is TGTGCCAGCAGTCGGGGGGAGCTCTACGAGCAGTACTTC. Translation: CASSRGELYEQYF.